These 30 T cell receptor beta chains came from one sample sequenced in a study of radiotherapy plus CTLA-4 blockade in lung cancer. Repertoires were generated with immunoSEQ multiplex PCR, while TCRdb's copy carries only in-frame clones and drops some. Altogether around 59,000 clones are present, 77% being singletons, with the ten largest covering around 3.7%. Sequencing used peripheral blood, obtained from a patient treated with radiotherapy plus ipilimumab. These receptors all come from a human donor with non-small cell lung cancer who had a partial response to radiotherapy plus ipilimumab.

The J gene is TRBJ1-2, the V gene TRBV19; TRBD1 agrees at 7 bases. Unmatched junction bases numbered 1, after V lost 5 bases and J lost 4 bases. Germline V lookup: CDR1 LNHDA, CDR2 SQIVND (reference sequence). The CDR3 spans 12 residues. The CDR3 DNA reads as TGTGCCAGTAGTCAGGGGGGCTATGGCTACACCTTC. Protein product: CASSQGGYGYTF.

In this sample, this clone turned up once. The chain couples TRBV20-1 to TRBJ2-1, with unresolved D. Trimming shortened V by 3 bases and J by 6 bases, and 3 bases separated the two germline ends. Germline CDR1 is DFQATT and CDR2 is SNEGSKA (reference sequence). This CDR3 comprises 10 residues. CDR3 in amino acids: CSARSNEQFF. The CDR3 coding sequence is TGCAGTGCTAGGAGCAATGAGCAGTTCTTC.

This rearrangement joins TRBV7-9 to TRBJ2-3; TRBD2 aligns across 10 bases. CDR3 length equals 16 residues. Unmatched junction bases numbered 10, after V lost 6 bases and J lost 4 bases. Germline V gene sequence: CDR1 SEHNR, CDR2 FQNEAQ (reference sequence). This chain's CDR3 is CASRPGSGGGADTQYF. CDR3 nucleotides: TGTGCCAGCAGGCCTGGGAGCGGGGGGGGTGCAGATACGCAGTATTTT.

This sequence joins TRBV10-3 and TRBJ1-5, with 8 bases lining up with TRBD1. J lost 1 base, V lost 3 bases, and 5 bases had no gene match. The CDR3 runs 16 residues. Germline assignment: CDR1 ENHRY and CDR2 SYGVKD. The CDR3 DNA reads TGTGCCATCAGTGACTGGACAGGGCCAAGCAATCAGCCCCAGCATTTT. Its translation is CAISDWTGPSNQPQHF.

V gene TRBV13 combines with J gene TRBJ2-1; TRBD2 matches 8 bases. Germline CDR1 and CDR2: PRHDT and FYEKMQ (reference sequence). The V segment lost 5 bases and the J segment 0 bases; nucleotides outside the gene matches: 3. The CDR3 is 15 amino acids. CDR3 amino acids: CASSRGGSSYNEQFF. CDR3 nucleotide sequence: TGTGCCAGCAGCCGGGGGGGGAGCTCCTACAATGAGCAGTTCTTC.

The V and J genes are TRBV7-2 and TRBJ2-7; D possibly corresponds to TRBD2 (6 bases). Germline V lookup: CDR1 SGHTA, CDR2 FQGNSA. The CDR3 spans 14 residues. The V gene lost 5 bases and the J gene lost 4 bases, with 15 bases spanning the gap. CDR3 DNA: TGTGCCAGCAGCCTAGGGGTCGCGGGGTACGAGCAGTACTTC. Translation: CASSLGVAGYEQYF.

The chain uses TRBV25-1 and TRBJ2-7; possibly TRBD1 for D (6 bases). This CDR3 spans 17 amino acids. The germline V gene has CDR1 MGHDK and CDR2 SYGVNS. V was trimmed by 3 bases and J by 0 bases, leaving 18 bases between them. In DNA form, the CDR3 reads TGTGCCAGCAGTGACAAACAGGGACGTACTAGCTCCTACGAGCAGTACTTC. Protein: CASSDKQGRTSSYEQYF.

The V call is TRBV7-9, the J call TRBJ1-4; D unclear. The germline gives CDR1 SEHNR, CDR2 FQNEAQ (reference sequence). CDR3 length: 16 amino acids. V lost 2 bases, J lost 0 bases, and 10 bases lay in between. The CDR3 DNA follows: TGTGCCAGCAGCTTAAGTAGCCTTGCAACTAATGAAAAACTGTTTTTT. This sequence encodes CASSLSSLATNEKLFF.

This clone was observed a single time. The chain couples TRBV5-4 to TRBJ2-7, with no clear D. The V gene lost 0 bases and the J gene lost 0 bases, with 16 bases spanning the gap. From germline, CDR1 is SGHNT and CDR2 YYREEE (reference sequence). This CDR3 region has 17 residues. The CDR3 coding sequence is TGTGCCAGCAGCTTGGGTCCTCCAGACTTCCCCTCCTACGAGCAGTACTTC. It yields the protein CASSLGPPDFPSYEQYF.

This rearrangement joins TRBV5-1 to TRBJ1-1, with 8 bases aligning to TRBD1. Germline V gene data show CDR1 as SGHRS and CDR2 as YFSETQ. The V gene end was trimmed by 0 bases and the J gene end by 3 bases; junction bases not matched to a gene: 10. The length of the CDR3 is 17 residues. This chain's CDR3 is CASSLVRTGRGDTEAFF. The CDR3 DNA follows: TGCGCCAGCAGCTTGGTTCGGACAGGGAGGGGAGACACTGAAGCTTTCTTT.

The chain joins TRBV5-6 to TRBJ2-7; 8 nucleotides align to TRBD1. V shed 2 bases and J 3 bases; nucleotides not matched to a gene: 4. Germline V gene lookup returns CDR1 SGHDT and CDR2 YYEEEE. This CDR3 is 14 amino acids long. The CDR3 sequence: CASSFTDRVYEQYF. Written as DNA, the CDR3 is TGTGCCAGCAGCTTTACGGACAGGGTCTACGAGCAGTACTTC.

The chain combines TRBV11-2 with TRBJ2-1; no reliable D call. V was pared by 1 base and J by 9 bases, with 13 bases between. This CDR3 is built from 14 residues. The germline V gene has CDR1 SGHAT and CDR2 FQNNGV. The CDR3 DNA reads TGTGCCAGCAGCTTAGTCCCAAGCGACGGTGAGCAGTTCTTC. As protein: CASSLVPSDGEQFF.

J is TRBJ2-7 and V is TRBV10-3; 8 positions agree with TRBD1. The CDR3 extends over 15 amino acids. J lost 1 base, V lost 4 bases, and 6 bases had no gene match. Per the germline V gene, CDR1 is ENHRY and CDR2 is SYGVKD. CDR3 in amino acids: CAISGMQGASYEQYF. CDR3 sequence (DNA): TGTGCCATCAGTGGAATGCAGGGGGCGTCCTACGAGCAGTACTTC.

The chain joins TRBV19 to TRBJ1-2, with TRBD1 matching 7 bases. This CDR3 is built from 17 residues. Germline-derived CDR1 and CDR2 are LNHDA and SQIVND (reference sequence). V lost 5 bases to trimming and J lost 3 bases; unmatched junction nucleotides: 15. The CDR3 spells CASSYLDREALDYGYTF. The DNA for the CDR3 is TGTGCCAGTAGTTATCTCGACAGGGAAGCGCTCGACTATGGCTACACCTTC. The full variable domain, in which reference TRBV19 and TRBJ1-2 provide the parts outside the CDR3, is DGGITQSPKYLFRKEGQNVTLSCEQNLNHDAMYWYRQDPGQGLRLIYYSQIVNDFQKGDIAEGYSVSREKKESFPLTVTSAQKNPTAFYLCASSYLDREALDYGYTFGSGTRLTVV.

DNA of the CDR3: TGTGCCAGCAGTGCCCATCCAGGACAGACTAACACCGGGGAGCTGTTTTTT. It encodes CASSAHPGQTNTGELFF. The chain uses TRBV6-4 and TRBJ2-2; weak D call: TRBD1 (6 bases). V was cut by 4 bases and J by 2 bases, with 17 bases left in between. CDR3 length: 17 amino acids. Germline values: CDR1 MRHNA, CDR2 SNTAGT.

The CDR3 loop is CASSRGQVNYGYTF. CDR3 bases: TGTGCCAGCAGCCGGGGACAGGTGAACTATGGCTACACCTTC. This sequence joins TRBV7-8 and TRBJ1-2; TRBD1 agrees at 8 bases. This CDR3 spans 14 amino acids. Germline V gives CDR1 SGHVS, CDR2 FQNEAQ. J gave up 2 bases and V 5 bases, and 4 bases lay outside the gene matches.

The rearrangement uses TRBV6-5 and TRBJ1-6, with 7 bases aligning to TRBD1. The germline gives CDR1 MNHEY, CDR2 SVGAGI. Unmatched junction bases numbered 11, after V lost 8 bases and J lost 7 bases. The CDR3 has 15 residues. Written as DNA, the CDR3 is TGTGCCAGCGCCCTCGGGGCAGGGGGGAATTCACCCCTCCACTTT. It translates to CASALGAGGNSPLHF.

V usage is TRBV27 and J usage is TRBJ1-2, with TRBD1 identical over 7 bases. V was clipped by 6 bases and J by 4 bases; unmatched bases: 11. Germline loops: CDR1 MNHEY, CDR2 SMNVEV (reference sequence). The CDR3 spans 15 residues. The CDR3 sequence is CASSRAQGGGYGYTF. The CDR3 nucleotides are TGTGCCAGCAGCCGAGCCCAGGGGGGAGGCTATGGCTACACCTTC.

The chain has TRBV19 and TRBJ1-2; 8 bases align to TRBD1. V lost 6 bases to trimming and J lost 5 bases; unmatched junction nucleotides: 11. CDR1 is LNHDA, CDR2 SQIVND, per germline (reference sequence). The CDR3 is 15 residues long. CDR3 DNA sequence: TGTGCCAGTAGAAACACACAGGGGGACCCTTATGGCTACACCTTC. Its protein product is CASRNTQGDPYGYTF.

V gene TRBV7-9 combines with J gene TRBJ2-3; D is possibly TRBD2 (5 bases). The CDR3 has 17 residues. V was clipped by 2 bases and J by 2 bases, with 17 bases between them. Germline V gene sequence: CDR1 SEHNR, CDR2 FQNEAQ (reference sequence). This CDR3 is CASSLIVRAPLTDTQYF. In DNA, the CDR3 is TGTGCCAGCAGCTTAATCGTGCGGGCCCCCCTCACAGATACGCAGTATTTT.

This chain uses TRBV28 with TRBJ1-2; D gene uncertain. Trimming took 2 bases from V and 7 from J, leaving 17 bases between them. The germline gives CDR1 MDHEN, CDR2 SYDVKM. The CDR3 loop spans 15 amino acids. The CDR3 here is CASSLAGRPLSGYTF. DNA for the CDR3: TGTGCCAGCAGTTTAGCAGGCCGGCCCCTCTCTGGCTACACCTTC.

This clone was counted once. V usage is TRBV4-2 and J usage is TRBJ2-3; TRBD2 agrees at 13 bases. With V trimmed by 2 bases and J by 2 bases, 1 base remained unmatched. CDR3 length: 16 amino acids. Germline lookup yields CDR1 LGHNA and CDR2 YNFKEQ. The CDR3 DNA is TGTGCCAGCAGCCAAACTAGCGGGGGGGCCACAGATACGCAGTATTTT. Its protein is CASSQTSGGATDTQYF.

This rearrangement joins TRBV10-2 to TRBJ2-7; 10 nucleotides align to TRBD1. The CDR3 has 15 residues. The V and J ends lost 0 bases and 9 bases, in that order; junction bases with no gene match: 8. From germline, CDR1 is WSHSY and CDR2 SAAADI. CDR3 in amino acids: CASSESTGGLTTQYF. Here the CDR3 DNA reads TGCGCCAGCAGTGAGTCGACAGGGGGCCTCACGACGCAGTACTTC.

This chain uses TRBV6-5 with TRBJ1-2; perhaps TRBD1 as D (5 bases). Trimming removed 8 bases at V and 0 bases at J, with 16 bases between. This CDR3 spans 15 amino acids. Per the germline V gene, CDR1 is MNHEY and CDR2 is SVGAGI. CDR3 coding DNA: TGTGCCAGCCGAGATGGGGGGGGGACTAACTATGGCTACACCTTC. It is translated as CASRDGGGTNYGYTF.

The rearrangement joins TRBV7-9 to TRBJ1-3, with a weak D call TRBD1 (6 bases). CDR3 length equals 14 residues. Per germline, CDR1 SEHNR and CDR2 FQNEAQ (reference sequence). Deletions cut 5 bases from V and 4 bases from J, with 12 bases between. The CDR3 sequence is CASSPRGGGNTIYF. CDR3 sequence (DNA): TGTGCCAGCAGCCCCCGCGGGGGCGGAAACACCATATATTTT.

By share of the sample, this clone is medium-sized. The chain has TRBV5-1 and TRBJ2-5; 7 positions agree with TRBD1. The CDR3 consists of 13 residues. The germline gives CDR1 SGHRS, CDR2 YFSETQ. V gave up 3 bases and J gave up 14 bases; unmatched junction bases: 13. The CDR3 sequence is CASSSDLSQGKYF. Here the CDR3 DNA reads TGCGCCAGCAGCTCCGACCTTTCACAGGGGAAATACTTC. Complete variable domain (other parts from reference TRBV5-1 and TRBJ2-5): KAGVTQTPRYLIKTRGQQVTLSCSPISGHRSVSWYQQTPGQGLQFLFEYFSETQRNKGNFPGRFSGRQFSNSRSEMNVSTLELGDSALYLCASSSDLSQGKYFGPGTRLLVL.

The CDR3 is CASSQGQATSGRSYEQYF. Written as DNA, the CDR3 is TGTGCCAGCAGCCAAGGGCAAGCGACTAGCGGGCGTTCCTACGAGCAGTACTTC. The gene calls are TRBV7-8 and TRBJ2-7, with TRBD2 matching 10 bases. This CDR3 is 18 amino acids long. The junction had 14 bases not matched to a gene; V was cut back by 5 bases and J by 1 base. Germline V gene data show CDR1 as SGHVS and CDR2 as FQNEAQ. Supplemented by reference TRBV7-8 and TRBJ2-7, the full variable domain reads GAGVSQSPRYKVAKRGQDVALRCDPISGHVSLFWYQQALGQGPEFLTYFQNEAQLDKSGLPSDRFFAERPEGSVSTLKIQRTQQEDSAVYLCASSQGQATSGRSYEQYFGPGTRLTVT.

The CDR3 is CAISDGANEKLFF. The DNA of the CDR3 is TGTGCCATCAGTGACGGGGCTAATGAAAAACTGTTTTTT. V and J are TRBV10-3 and TRBJ1-4, with unresolved D. Trimming cost V 3 bases and J 3 bases, with 5 bases left between them. The CDR3 contains 13 residues. Germline lookup yields CDR1 ENHRY and CDR2 SYGVKD.

This chain joins TRBV4-2 and TRBJ2-1; D not resolved. Germline V gene sequence: CDR1 LGHNA, CDR2 YNFKEQ. The V and J ends lost 0 bases and 9 bases respectively, with 12 bases between them. This CDR3 is built from 14 residues. CDR3 region: CASSQDLGPPEQFF. In nucleotides, the CDR3 is TGTGCCAGCAGCCAAGATCTTGGGCCCCCTGAGCAGTTCTTC.

The chain combines TRBV2 with TRBJ1-4; D is uncertain. This CDR3 comprises 12 residues. Trimming pared 4 bases from V and 6 bases from J, leaving 6 bases between. Germline V gene sequence: CDR1 SNHLY, CDR2 FYNNEI. The CDR3 here is CASSVYDEKLFF. In DNA form, the CDR3 reads TGTGCCAGCAGTGTCTACGATGAAAAACTGTTTTTT.